The clone carrying this TCR beta chain appeared a few times. Its target is not known. The sample belongs to a study of shared clonotypes between healthy human individuals. As for the study in general: Donors consisted of a couple of women and a few men between 18 and 49. CD4 naive and CD4 memory each took three plates per donor, while CD8 naive took two and CD8 memory one. General study points: Measured sharing among donors was expected to vary with sequencing depth.

Germline V gene sequence: CDR1 SEHNR, CDR2 FQNEAQ (reference sequence). V lost 8 bases, J lost 8 bases, and 18 bases lay in between. This CDR3 contains 13 residues. Each replicate PCR on the sorted subsets used roughly 200 ng DNA (approximately 33,000 T cell genomes). TCRdb's copy holds only in-frame clones and misses some; the assay was immunoSEQ multiplex PCR. The sample gives about 2.2 million clones, about 93% of which show up once; 1.5% to 2% is in the top ten. Naive-designated CD8 cells lacked CD45RO, were positively enriched for CCR7, and omitted terminally differentiated effector memory CD45RA+ cells.

Sequencing used naive CD8+ T cells from PBMCs. The clonotype originates from a man between 18 and 29 years old in good health. Some clones in this sample may be carry-over from other donors' samples. The chain joins TRBV7-9 to TRBJ1-1; TRBD1 might be the D (6 bases). The CDR3 protein is CASVPGTLREAFF. CDR3 nucleotide sequence: TGTGCCAGCGTCCCCGGGACACTCCGAGAAGCTTTCTTT.